A single sample is the source of the 29 T cell receptor beta chains below, sequenced in a study of tumor-infiltrating lymphocytes in primary liver carcinoma. The source of the blood RNA was unsorted whole blood, and germline DNA was extracted as well. Synthesis of TCR beta cDNA was carried out from about 500 ng total RNA with a constant-region primer. Each TCR beta library was derived from three nested multiplex PCR rounds that employed slightly modified ARM-PCR. Forward primers for TRBV1-TRBV30 and a C-beta reverse primer served the first two PCR rounds, at approximately 10 cycles each. TCRdb re-called the multiplex PCR reads with MiXCR, one entry per CDR3 protein. The sample has 310,000 or so distinct CDR3 sequences, 65% seen once; the top ten hold about 6.5%. Sequencing input: peripheral blood. All receptors derive from a man aged 40-49 years with primary liver carcinoma and hepatitis B virus infection.

Regarding this clonotype: At one end, the junction sequence differs from germline, possibly due to a read error. The V and J genes are TRBV4-1 and TRBJ2-7; no clear D gene. Germline CDR1 MGHRA, CDR2 YSYEKL. This CDR3 region has 13 residues. As DNA, the CDR3 is TGCACCAGCAGCCTGGGCCGTTGGTACAAGCAGTACTTC. This encodes CTSSLGRWYKQYF.

Regarding this clonotype: Germline is not matched at one junction end, which may reflect a read error. The chain is built from TRBV5-1 and TRBJ2-2; D is undetermined. This CDR3 is built from 16 residues. Germline CDR1 is SGHRS and CDR2 is YFSETQ. This CDR3 is CARSLSGTPVARELFF. CDR3 in DNA: TGCGCCAGGAGCTTGAGTGGAACCCCCGTTGCCCGGGAGCTGTTTTTT.

A word on this clonotype: A much bigger clone sits one base away, suggesting this may be a read error. V and J are TRBV6-5 and TRBJ2-7; TRBD1 might be the D (6 bases). Germline CDR1 and CDR2: MNHEY and SVGAGI. The CDR3 consists of 15 residues. Trimming removed 7 bases from V and 3 bases from J, with 19 bases in between. The CDR3 nucleotides read TGTGCCAGCAAAATCTCAGGGGAGACTAACTACGAGCAGTACTTC. This codes for CASKISGETNYEQYF.

About this clonotype itself: A read error may account for a junction end that differs from germline. The chain couples TRBV11-2 to TRBJ2-3; perhaps TRBD1 as D (6 bases). This CDR3 region has 13 residues. Per the germline V gene, CDR1 is SGHAT and CDR2 is FQNNGV. The CDR3 bases are TGTGCCAGGAGCTTAGCAGGGGCAAATACGCAGTATTTT. It is translated as CARSLAGANTQYF. Combining the CDR3 with reference TRBV11-2 and TRBJ2-3 gives the whole variable domain EAGVAQSPRYKIIEKRQSVAFWCNPISGHATLYWYQQILGQGPKLLIQFQNNGVVDDSQLPKDRFSAERLKGVDSTLKIQPAKLEDSAVYLCARSLAGANTQYFGPGTRLTVL.

Concerning this clonotype: The junction differs from germline at one of its ends, possibly a read error. V usage is TRBV13 and J usage is TRBJ1-2; D not resolved. The CDR3 is 16 residues long. Germline V gene data show CDR1 as PRHDT and CDR2 as FYEKMQ (reference sequence). CDR3 in amino acids: CASSPPTPAGNYGCTF. CDR3 DNA: TGTGCCAGCAGCCCCCCCACACCAGCCGGTAATTATGGCTGCACCTTC.

Note on this clonotype: Being one base from a much bigger clone, this may be a read error. The chain joins TRBV5-4 to TRBJ2-3; TRBD2 is a possible D gene (5 bases). Germline V CDR1 and CDR2: SGHNT, YYREEE (reference sequence). With 5 bases removed from V and 10 bases from J, the gap between germline ends came to 14 bases. This CDR3 is built from 12 residues. The CDR3 DNA reads TGTGCCAGCAGTGGGGTACGGGATGCGCAGTATTTT. Amino acid sequence: CASSGVRDAQYF.

Notes on this clonotype: The final CDR3 position lacks the conserved phenylalanine or tryptophan, pointing to a likely read error. V is TRBV11-2 and J is TRBJ2-7, with D perhaps TRBD1 (6 bases). Germline assignment: CDR1 SGHAT and CDR2 FQNNGV. Between the trimmed V and J ends, which lost 5 bases and 3 bases, there was a span of 20 bases. This CDR3 region has 16 residues. Here the CDR3 reads CASSRRGTSEYYEQYL. CDR3 sequence (DNA): TGTGCCAGCAGCCGAAGGGGGACAAGCGAGTACTACGAGCAGTACCTC.

This clonotype came up many times. The chain recombines TRBV6-6 with TRBJ2-1; no firm D call. The CDR3 sequence is 14 residues long. V was pared by 4 bases and J by 6 bases, with 13 bases between. Looked up from germline, CDR1 is MNHNY and CDR2 is SVGAGI (reference sequence). CDR3: CASSFLVPGNEQFF. In nucleotides, the CDR3 is TGTGCCAGCAGTTTCCTAGTACCCGGCAATGAGCAGTTCTTC.

The rearrangement uses TRBV30 and TRBJ2-3; D not resolved. Trimming shortened V by 5 bases and J by 2 bases, and 17 bases separated the two germline ends. This CDR3 is built from 15 residues. Germline CDR1 reads GTSNPN; CDR2 reads SVGIG (reference sequence). CDR3 DNA sequence: TGTGCCTGGGCCCTTAATGGGATCTCCACAGATACGCAGTATTTT. This codes for CAWALNGISTDTQYF.

The CDR3 nucleotides are TGTGCCAGCAGCGTAGTTGTCAGGGTAATTTCAAGCAATCAGCCCCAGCATTTT. Its translation: CASSVVVRVISSNQPQHF. The J gene is TRBJ1-5, the V gene TRBV7-8, with D perhaps matching TRBD1 (5 bases). Trimming cost V 5 bases and J 1 base, with 21 bases left between them. Germline values: CDR1 SGHVS, CDR2 FQNEAQ. This CDR3 spans 18 amino acids.

Points on this clonotype: A much larger clone differs by one base, so this may be a read error. V is TRBV6-5 and J is TRBJ2-2; weak D call: TRBD2 (5 bases). Germline CDR1 and CDR2: MNHEY and SVGAGI. The CDR3 has 12 amino acids. In DNA form, the CDR3 reads TGTGCCAGCAGCTCTGGCACCGGGGAGCCGTTTTTT. This sequence encodes CASSSGTGEPFF.

On this clonotype: An end of the junction does not agree with germline; a read error may underlie this. The chain is built from TRBV11-1 and TRBJ1-4; D remains unclear. This CDR3 comprises 15 residues. Germline V CDR1 and CDR2: SGHAT, FQDESV (reference sequence). CDR3 nucleotides: TGTGCCAGCAGCCTCCGGCCTGATCGGGATGAAAGACTGTTTTTT. Translated, it gives CASSLRPDRDERLFF. Full variable domain (rest looked up from reference TRBV11-1 and TRBJ1-4): EAEVAQSPRYKITEKSQAVAFWCDPISGHATLYWYRQILGQGPELLVQFQDESVVDDSQLPKDRFSAERLKGVDSTLKIQPAELGDSAMYLCASSLRPDRDERLFFGSGTQLSVL.

For this clonotype: Germline and junction disagree at one end, which may indicate a read error. This chain connects TRBV6-5 to TRBJ2-7; perhaps D is TRBD1 or TRBD2 (5 bases each). Per germline, CDR1 MNHEY and CDR2 SVGAGI. This CDR3 is 13 amino acids long. Written as DNA, the CDR3 is TGTGCCAGCAGCCGGGACCTAAACTACGAGCACTACTTC. Translated: CASSRDLNYEHYF.

This sequence joins TRBV11-2 and TRBJ2-7; D possibly corresponds to TRBD2 (6 bases). Germline V CDR1 and CDR2: SGHAT, FQNNGV. The CDR3 covers 15 residues. Deletions cut 5 bases from V and 3 bases from J, with 17 bases between. DNA of the CDR3: TGTGCCAGCAGCGTTGCCGGGACTTGTTGCTACGAGCAGTACTTC. As protein: CASSVAGTCCYEQYF.

Points on this clonotype: Just one base apart from a much larger clone, this may be a read error. V and J are TRBV4-3 and TRBJ1-6; D perhaps matches TRBD1 (5 bases). This CDR3 has 15 amino acids. The germline CDR1 and CDR2 sequences are LGHNA and YSLEER. This CDR3 reads CVSSQEGVGESPLHF. CDR3 nucleotide sequence: TGCGTCAGCAGCCAAGAAGGGGTGGGGGAATCACCCCTCCACTTT.

About this clonotype: Just one base apart from a much larger clone, this may be a read error. The rearrangement joins TRBV10-3 to TRBJ2-7; 8 bases match TRBD1. The CDR3 is 13 amino acids. Germline assignment: CDR1 ENHRY and CDR2 SYGVKD. V shed 7 bases and J 8 bases; nucleotides not matched to a gene: 10. The CDR3 bases are TGTGCCATCAACGGGCAGGGGGCGGGCAAGCAGTACTTC. Its protein is CAINGQGAGKQYF.

This clonotype was seen ten or more times. The chain joins TRBV4-1 to TRBJ2-7; D not resolved. The V gene lost 1 base and the J gene lost 6 bases, with 10 bases spanning the gap. CDR1 MGHRA and CDR2 YSYEKL come from the germline V gene. The CDR3 spans 13 residues. Written as DNA, the CDR3 is TGCGCCAGCAGCCAAGTACCCCGGTCCGAGCAGTACTTC. This encodes CASSQVPRSEQYF.

This clonotype was counted a single time. The CDR3 region has the DNA TGTGCCAGCAGCCCCCACCACTTAGGAGGGAGGACTCGGTCTGAGCAGTTCTTC. Its protein is CASSPHHLGGRTRSEQFF. The chain carries TRBV7-9 and TRBJ2-1, with D tentatively TRBD2 (6 bases). In germline, CDR1 is SEHNR, CDR2 FQNEAQ (reference sequence). The V end was cut by 5 bases, the J end by 9 bases, with 29 bases between. The CDR3 runs to 18 residues.

On this clonotype: One end of the junction is discordant with germline, which a read error may explain. The chain couples TRBV6-6 to TRBJ2-1, with 9 bases fitting TRBD2. The CDR3 sequence is 16 residues long. CDR1 MNHNY and CDR2 SVGAGI come from the germline V gene (reference sequence). The CDR3 coding sequence is TGTGCCAACAGTTACTCGGGTAGCGGGAGACAGAATGAGCAGTTCTTC. This translates into CANSYSGSGRQNEQFF.

About this clonotype itself: Given the absence of the conserved phenylalanine or tryptophan at the CDR3 end, a read error is likely. The chain couples TRBV10-3 to TRBJ2-5; D unresolved. The germline V gene encodes CDR1 ENHRY and CDR2 SYGVKD. Trimming left V 7 bases short and J 2 bases short, with 17 bases between. This CDR3 is 15 amino acids long. The CDR3 DNA sequence: TGTGCCATCAACCCTTCGGGCGGTAGTCAAGAGACCCAGTACCTC. Protein product: CAINPSGGSQETQYL.

This sequence joins TRBV5-4 and TRBJ2-1, with TRBD2 matching 11 bases. The CDR3 runs 20 residues. The V and J ends lost 3 bases and 3 bases, in that order; junction bases with no gene match: 17. The V gene's germline CDR1 is SGHNT and CDR2 YYREEE (reference sequence). Here the CDR3 DNA reads TGTGCCAGCAGCTGGGGAGACCTAGCGGGAGGCCCTACTTACTACAATGAGCAGTTCTTC. Amino acid sequence: CASSWGDLAGGPTYYNEQFF.

This clonotype was counted a few times. A read error may explain this, as a much larger clone is one base away. J is TRBJ2-1 and V is TRBV12-3 or TRBV12-4; D remains ambiguous. The CDR3 consists of 13 residues. The CDR3 loop is CASSFGLYSEQFF. The CDR3 coding sequence is TGTGCCAGCAGTTTTGGGCTCTACAGTGAGCAGTTCTTC.

To note about this clonotype: This could be a read error, since a much larger clone is one nucleotide away. The chain employs TRBV6-1 and TRBJ1-1, with TRBD1 as a possible D gene (6 bases). This CDR3 region has 13 residues. Germline V lookup: CDR1 MNHNS, CDR2 SASEGT. The CDR3, as DNA: TGTGTCAGCAGTGGGGGGCGTGGTGCGGTGGCTTTCTTT. It is translated as CVSSGGRGAVAFF.

V and J are TRBV13 and TRBJ2-1; D is perhaps TRBD1 or TRBD2 (5 bases each). The end of the DNA fits TRBJ2-7 better, so the J call may be wrong. This CDR3 is built from 16 residues. CDR1 is PRHDT and CDR2 is FYEKMQ in the germline V gene (reference sequence). This chain's CDR3 is CASSLLGAMTYNEQYF. Here the CDR3 DNA reads TGTGCCAGCAGCTTACTCGGGGCTATGACCTACAATGAGCAGTACTTC.

CDR3 residues: CASSLVEGRVGNTIYF. The CDR3 DNA reads as TGTGCCAGCAGCTTAGTTGAGGGACGGGTTGGAAACACCATATATTTT. This chain links TRBV11-2 with TRBJ1-3, with D maybe TRBD1 (5 bases). Between the trimmed V and J ends, which lost 1 base and 3 bases, there was a span of 13 bases. The CDR3 has 16 amino acids. The germline V gene has CDR1 SGHAT and CDR2 FQNNGV.

With regard to this clonotype: A read error may account for a junction end that differs from germline. The chain uses TRBV11-2 and TRBJ2-7; no clear D. CDR3 length equals 12 residues. Germline CDR1 and CDR2: SGHAT and FQNNGV. For the CDR3, the DNA is TGTGCCAGCAGCTCCCTTTCGTACGAGCTGTACTTC. Translated, it gives CASSSLSYELYF.

Of note for this clonotype: Since a much larger clone is just one base distant, this may be a read error. V gene TRBV6-5 combines with J gene TRBJ2-7; a weak D match, TRBD1 (5 bases). V was shortened by 5 bases and J by 5 bases, with 10 bases between the two germline ends. The CDR3 length is 12 residues. The germline V gene encodes CDR1 MNHEY and CDR2 SVGAGI. The CDR3 DNA is TGTGCCAGCAGTCAGGGTTCACACGAGCAGTACTTC. Translating gives CASSQGSHEQYF.

A remark on this clonotype: A much larger clonotype is one base distant, so this may be a read error. This chain uses TRBV4-1 with TRBJ2-4, with 8 bases matching TRBD1. Germline CDR1 MGHRA, CDR2 YSYEKL. After removal of 7 bases from V and 2 bases from J, the junction contained 7 bases not matched to a gene. This CDR3 comprises 15 residues. The CDR3: CASTFRQGPKNIQYF. The CDR3 nucleotides read TGCGCCAGCACCTTTCGACAGGGGCCCAAAAACATTCAGTACTTC.

The chain has TRBV11-3 and TRBJ1-1; possible D gene TRBD1, 5 bases. Germline CDR1 reads SGHNT; CDR2 reads YENEEA. V dropped 5 bases and J dropped 1 base, with 11 bases sitting between them. CDR3 length: 14 residues. The CDR3, as DNA: TGTGCCAGCAGCCCGGGACCACAGAACACTGAAGCTTTCTTT. Translation gives CASSPGPQNTEAFF.